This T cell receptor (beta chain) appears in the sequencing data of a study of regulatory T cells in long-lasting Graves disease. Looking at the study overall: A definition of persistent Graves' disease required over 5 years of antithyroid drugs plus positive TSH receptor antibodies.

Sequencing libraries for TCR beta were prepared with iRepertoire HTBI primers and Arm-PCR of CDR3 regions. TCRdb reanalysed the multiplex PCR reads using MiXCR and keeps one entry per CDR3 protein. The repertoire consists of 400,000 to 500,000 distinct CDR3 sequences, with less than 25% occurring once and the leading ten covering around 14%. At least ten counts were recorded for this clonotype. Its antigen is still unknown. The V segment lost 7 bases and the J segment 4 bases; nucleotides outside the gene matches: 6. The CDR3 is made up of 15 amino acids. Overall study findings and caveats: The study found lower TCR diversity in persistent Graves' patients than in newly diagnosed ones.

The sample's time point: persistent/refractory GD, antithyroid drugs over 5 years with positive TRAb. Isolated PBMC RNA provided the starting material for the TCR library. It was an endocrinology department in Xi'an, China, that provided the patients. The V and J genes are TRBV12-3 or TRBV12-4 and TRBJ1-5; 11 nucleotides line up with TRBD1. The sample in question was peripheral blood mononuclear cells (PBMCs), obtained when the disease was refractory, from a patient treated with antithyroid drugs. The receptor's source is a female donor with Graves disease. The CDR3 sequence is CASTIGTGGNQPQHF. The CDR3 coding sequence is TGTGCCAGCACCATCGGGACAGGGGGAAATCAGCCCCAGCATTTT.